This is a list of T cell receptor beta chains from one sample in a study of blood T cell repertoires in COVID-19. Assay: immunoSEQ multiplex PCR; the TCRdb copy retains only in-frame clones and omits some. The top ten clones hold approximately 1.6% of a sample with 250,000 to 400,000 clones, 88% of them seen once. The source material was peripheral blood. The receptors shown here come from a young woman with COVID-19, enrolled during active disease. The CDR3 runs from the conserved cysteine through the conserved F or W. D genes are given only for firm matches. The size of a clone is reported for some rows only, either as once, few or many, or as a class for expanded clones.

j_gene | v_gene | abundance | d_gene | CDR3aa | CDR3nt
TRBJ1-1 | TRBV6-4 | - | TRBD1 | CASTRGKNTEAFF | TGTGCCAGCACCAGGGGGAAGAACACTGAAGCTTTCTTT
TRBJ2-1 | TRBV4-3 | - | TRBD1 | CASSQGRLTGYEQFF | TGCGCCAGCAGCCAAGGTCGCTTGACAGGGTATGAGCAGTTCTTC
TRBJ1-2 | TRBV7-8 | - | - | CASSFDSQVSFYGYTF | TGTGCCAGCAGCTTTGATTCACAGGTTTCATTCTATGGCTACACCTTC
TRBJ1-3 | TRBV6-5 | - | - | CASSYSPTGNTIYF | TGTGCCAGCAGTTACTCCCCCACAGGAAACACCATATATTTT
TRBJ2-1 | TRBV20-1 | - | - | CSASYEGEQFF | TGCAGTGCTAGTTACGAGGGTGAGCAGTTCTTC
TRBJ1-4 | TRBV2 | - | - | CASSDGGVPNEKLFF | TGTGCCAGCAGTGATGGGGGGGTCCCCAATGAAAAACTGTTTTTT
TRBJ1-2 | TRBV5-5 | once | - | CASSPFNYGYTF | TGTGCCAGCAGCCCCTTTAACTATGGCTACACCTTC
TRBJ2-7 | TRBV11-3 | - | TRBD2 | CASSLEGWTSSAKSYEQYF | TGTGCCAGCAGCTTAGAAGGATGGACTAGTTCTGCGAAGTCCTACGAGCAGTACTTC
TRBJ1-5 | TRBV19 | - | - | CASKKLKEGQPQHF | TGTGCCAGTAAGAAGCTTAAGGAGGGTCAGCCCCAGCATTTT
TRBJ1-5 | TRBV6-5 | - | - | CASSQTGYQPQHF | TGTGCCAGCAGCCAAACAGGGTATCAGCCCCAGCATTTT
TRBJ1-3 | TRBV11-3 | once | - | CASSDEVRGYYSGNTIYF | TGTGCCAGCAGCGACGAGGTCCGGGGATACTATTCTGGAAACACCATATATTTT
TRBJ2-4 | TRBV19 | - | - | CASRTPGVGKNIQYF | TGTGCCAGTAGAACCCCAGGGGTTGGCAAAAACATTCAGTACTTC
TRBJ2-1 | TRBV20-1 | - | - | CSASLSGERVRLF | TGCAGTGCTAGTTTGTCGGGGGAACGCGTGAGGCTCTTC
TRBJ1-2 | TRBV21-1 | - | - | CASSKAGDSYGYTF | TGTGCCAGCAGCAAAGCGGGGGACAGCTATGGCTACACCTTC
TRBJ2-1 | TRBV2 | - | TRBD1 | CASRGVLDRSSYNEQFF | TGTGCCAGCAGGGGGGTTTTGGACAGGAGCTCCTACAATGAGCAGTTCTTC
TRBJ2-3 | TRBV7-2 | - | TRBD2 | CASSLMRGAFETDTQYF | TGTGCCAGCAGCTTAATGCGGGGGGCCTTTGAGACAGATACGCAGTATTTT
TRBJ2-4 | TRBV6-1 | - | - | CASSENRLAKNIQYF | TGTGCCAGCAGTGAGAACAGGTTAGCCAAAAACATTCAGTACTTC
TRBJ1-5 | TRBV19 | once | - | CASSIGQGGNQPQHF | TGTGCCAGTAGTATAGGGCAGGGAGGGAATCAGCCCCAGCATTTT
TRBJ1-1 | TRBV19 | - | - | CASSNGGEAFF | TGTGCCAGTAGTAACGGGGGTGAAGCTTTCTTT
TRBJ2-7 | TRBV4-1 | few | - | CASSQARQTAPSYEQYF | TGCGCCAGCAGCCAGGCTAGACAGACCGCCCCTTCCTACGAGCAGTACTTC
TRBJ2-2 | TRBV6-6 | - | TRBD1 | CASSPRLRTGGEGELFF | TGTGCCAGCAGTCCGCGCTTAAGGACAGGGGGTGAGGGGGAGCTGTTTTTT
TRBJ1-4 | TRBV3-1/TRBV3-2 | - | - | CASSQVLAGVKGEKLFF | TGTGCCAGCAGCCAAGTTCTGGCAGGGGTTAAGGGTGAAAAACTGTTTTTT
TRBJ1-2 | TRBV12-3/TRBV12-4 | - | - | CASSPGGYYGYTF | TGTGCCAGCAGTCCGGGGGGTTACTATGGCTACACCTTC
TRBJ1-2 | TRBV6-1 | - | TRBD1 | CASSEMGQGALGYTF | TGTGCCAGCAGTGAAATGGGACAGGGGGCGCTTGGCTACACCTTC
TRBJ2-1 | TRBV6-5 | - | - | CASSYSGQGYTNEQFF | TGTGCCAGCAGTTACTCGGGGCAGGGATACACTAATGAGCAGTTCTTC
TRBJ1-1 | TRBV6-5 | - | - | CASSYRITDNTEAFF | TGTGCCAGCAGTTATAGAATTACAGACAACACTGAAGCTTTCTTT
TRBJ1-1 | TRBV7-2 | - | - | CASSPRTFPVAFF | TGTGCCAGCAGCCCAAGAACTTTTCCTGTGGCTTTCTTT
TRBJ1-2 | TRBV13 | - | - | CASTIGGNYGYTF | TGTGCCAGCACGATCGGAGGTAACTATGGCTACACCTTC
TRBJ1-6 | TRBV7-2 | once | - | CASSLGTRGNSPLHF | TGTGCCAGCAGCTTAGGAACGCGGGGGAATTCACCCCTCCACTTT
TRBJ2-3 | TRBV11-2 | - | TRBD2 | CASTPRGGALTDTQYF | TGTGCCAGCACCCCGCGGGGAGGGGCCCTTACAGATACGCAGTATTTT
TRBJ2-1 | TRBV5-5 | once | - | CASSYRESYNEQFF | TGTGCCAGCAGCTACCGGGAATCCTACAATGAGCAGTTCTTC
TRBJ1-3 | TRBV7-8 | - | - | CASSPRPPGEMGNTIYF | TGTGCCAGCAGCCCCAGACCCCCAGGGGAGATGGGAAACACCATATATTTT
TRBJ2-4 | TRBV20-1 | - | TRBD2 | CSARAGGIQYF | TGCAGTGCTAGAGCGGGGGGCATTCAGTACTTC
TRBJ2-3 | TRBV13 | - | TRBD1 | CASSLEGATDTQYF | TGTGCCAGCAGCTTAGAGGGGGCCACAGATACGCAGTATTTT
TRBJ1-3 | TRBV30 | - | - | CASRAQGRNTIYF | TGTGCCTCCCGAGCTCAGGGGCGAAACACCATATATTTT
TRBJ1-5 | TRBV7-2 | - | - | CASSSSQGQPQHF | TGTGCCAGCAGCTCAAGTCAGGGCCAGCCCCAGCATTTT
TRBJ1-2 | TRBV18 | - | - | CASSPTGNYGYTF | TGTGCCAGCTCACCTACAGGGAACTATGGCTACACCTTC
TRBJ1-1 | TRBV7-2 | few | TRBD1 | CASSFQGALNTEAFF | TGTGCCAGCAGCTTCCAGGGGGCCCTGAACACTGAAGCTTTCTTT
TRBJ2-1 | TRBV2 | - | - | CASSDETEPYNEQFF | TGTGCCAGCAGTGATGAGACAGAGCCCTACAATGAGCAGTTCTTC
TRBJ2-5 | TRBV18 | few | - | CASSPGQQETQYF | TGTGCCAGCTCACCGGGACAACAAGAGACCCAGTACTTC
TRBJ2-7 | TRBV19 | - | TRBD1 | CASSDTGTGAYEQYF | TGTGCCAGTAGTGACACCGGGACAGGGGCCTACGAGCAGTACTTC
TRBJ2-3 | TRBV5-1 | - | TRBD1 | CASSPGTGWSTDTQYF | TGCGCCAGCAGCCCCGGGACAGGGTGGAGCACAGATACGCAGTATTTT
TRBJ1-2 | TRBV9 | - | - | CASSLNHVQTRGYTF | TGTGCCAGCAGCTTAAACCACGTTCAGACTCGTGGCTACACCTTC
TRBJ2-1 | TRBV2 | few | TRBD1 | CASSPDRGRVGEQFF | TGTGCCAGCAGTCCCGACAGGGGTCGTGTAGGTGAGCAGTTCTTC
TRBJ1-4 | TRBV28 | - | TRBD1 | CASSFLGQENEKLFF | TGTGCCAGCAGTTTTCTAGGACAGGAGAATGAAAAACTGTTTTTT
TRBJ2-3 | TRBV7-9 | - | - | CASSLYTDTQYF | TGTGCCAGCAGCTTGTACACAGATACGCAGTATTTT
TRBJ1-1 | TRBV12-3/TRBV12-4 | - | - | CASSLARAGEAFF | TGTGCCAGCAGTTTGGCTCGTGCGGGGGAAGCTTTCTTT
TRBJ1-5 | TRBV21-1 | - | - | CASSKERGRSNQPQHF | TGTGCCAGCAGCAAAGAACGGGGAAGGAGCAATCAGCCCCAGCATTTT
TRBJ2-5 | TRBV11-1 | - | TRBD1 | CASSSSTGATRETQYF | TGTGCCAGCAGCTCGAGCACAGGGGCCACCCGGGAGACCCAGTACTTC
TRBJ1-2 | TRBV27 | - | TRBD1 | CASRPRTGDTAGYGYTF | TGTGCCAGCAGACCACGGACAGGGGATACCGCGGGCTATGGCTACACCTTC
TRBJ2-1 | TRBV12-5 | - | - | CASGLVTGVGYEQFF | TGTGCTAGTGGTTTGGTCACGGGGGTGGGCTATGAGCAGTTCTTC
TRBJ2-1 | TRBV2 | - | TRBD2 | CASTEGLAVYNEQFF | TGTGCCAGCACAGAGGGACTAGCGGTATACAATGAGCAGTTCTTC
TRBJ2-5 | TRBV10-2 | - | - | CASRAGNQETQYF | TGCGCCAGCAGGGCAGGGAACCAAGAGACCCAGTACTTC
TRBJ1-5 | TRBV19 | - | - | CASSMKTAGGDNQPQHF | TGTGCCAGTAGTATGAAGACAGCTGGCGGTGACAATCAGCCCCAGCATTTT
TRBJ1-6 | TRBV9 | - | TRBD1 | CASSSRGQSSYNSPLHF | TGTGCCAGCAGCTCCCGGGGACAGAGCTCCTATAATTCACCCCTCCACTTT